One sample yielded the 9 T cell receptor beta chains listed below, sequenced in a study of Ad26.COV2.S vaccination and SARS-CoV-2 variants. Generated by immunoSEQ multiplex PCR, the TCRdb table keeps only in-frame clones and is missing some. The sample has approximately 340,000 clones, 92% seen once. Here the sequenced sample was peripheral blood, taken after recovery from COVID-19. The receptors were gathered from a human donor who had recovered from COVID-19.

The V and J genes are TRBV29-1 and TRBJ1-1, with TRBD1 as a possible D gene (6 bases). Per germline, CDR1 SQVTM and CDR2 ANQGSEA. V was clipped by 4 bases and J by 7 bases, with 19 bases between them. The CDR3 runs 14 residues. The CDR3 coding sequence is TGCAGCGTTGTTATCCCCACCAGGGGAAGTGAAGCTTTCTTT. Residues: CSVVIPTRGSEAFF.

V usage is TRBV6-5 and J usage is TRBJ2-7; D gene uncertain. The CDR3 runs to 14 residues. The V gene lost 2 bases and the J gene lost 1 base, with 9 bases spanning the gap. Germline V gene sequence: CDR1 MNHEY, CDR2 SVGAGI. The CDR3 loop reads CASSYAVASYEQYF. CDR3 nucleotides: TGTGCCAGCAGTTACGCAGTGGCATCCTACGAGCAGTACTTC.

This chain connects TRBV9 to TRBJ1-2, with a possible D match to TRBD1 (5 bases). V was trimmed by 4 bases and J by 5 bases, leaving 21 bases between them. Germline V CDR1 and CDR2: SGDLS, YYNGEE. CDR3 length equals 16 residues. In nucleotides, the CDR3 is TGTGCCAGCAGCCCGACCGCTGGGGGGGGAGTTTATGGCTACACCTTC. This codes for CASSPTAGGGVYGYTF.

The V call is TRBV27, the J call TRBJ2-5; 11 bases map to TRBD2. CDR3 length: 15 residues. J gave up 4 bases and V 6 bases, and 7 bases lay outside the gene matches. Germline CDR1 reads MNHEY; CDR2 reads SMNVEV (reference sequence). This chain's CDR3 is CASRSLAGGRETQYF. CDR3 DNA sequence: TGTGCCAGCAGAAGTCTAGCGGGGGGACGAGAGACCCAGTACTTC.

This chain's CDR3 is CASSTFRGPGTGYNEQFF. The CDR3 DNA reads as TGTGCCAGCAGCACCTTTAGGGGGCCCGGGACTGGGTACAATGAGCAGTTCTTC. The chain has TRBV11-2 and TRBJ2-1; D is possibly TRBD1 (7 bases). Trimming stripped 5 bases from V and 4 bases from J, with 24 bases between. The CDR3 has 18 amino acids. Germline assignment: CDR1 SGHAT and CDR2 FQNNGV. The variable domain in full, completed from reference TRBV11-2 and TRBJ2-1, reads EAGVAQSPRYKIIEKRQSVAFWCNPISGHATLYWYQQILGQGPKLLIQFQNNGVVDDSQLPKDRFSAERLKGVDSTLKIQPAKLEDSAVYLCASSTFRGPGTGYNEQFFGPGTRLTVL.

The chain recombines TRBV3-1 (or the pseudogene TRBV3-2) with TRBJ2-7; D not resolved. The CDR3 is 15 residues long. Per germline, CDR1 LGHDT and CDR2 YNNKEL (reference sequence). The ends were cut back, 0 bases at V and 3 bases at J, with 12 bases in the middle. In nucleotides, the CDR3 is TGTGCCAGCAGCCAAGATACGCTACCGGGCTACGAGCAGTACTTC. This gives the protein CASSQDTLPGYEQYF.

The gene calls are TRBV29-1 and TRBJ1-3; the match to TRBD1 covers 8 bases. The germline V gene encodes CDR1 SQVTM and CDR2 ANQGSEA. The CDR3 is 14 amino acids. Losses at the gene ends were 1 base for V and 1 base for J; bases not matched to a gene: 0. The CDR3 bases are TGCAGCGTTGAAGGGACAGGGTCTGGAAACACCATATATTTT. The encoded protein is CSVEGTGSGNTIYF.

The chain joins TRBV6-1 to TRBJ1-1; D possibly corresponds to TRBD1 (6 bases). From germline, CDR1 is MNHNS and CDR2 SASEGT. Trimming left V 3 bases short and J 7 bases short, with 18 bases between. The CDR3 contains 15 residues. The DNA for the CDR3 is TGTGCCAGCAGTGACGGGACAAACGGCCGGGATGAAGCTTTCTTT. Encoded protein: CASSDGTNGRDEAFF.

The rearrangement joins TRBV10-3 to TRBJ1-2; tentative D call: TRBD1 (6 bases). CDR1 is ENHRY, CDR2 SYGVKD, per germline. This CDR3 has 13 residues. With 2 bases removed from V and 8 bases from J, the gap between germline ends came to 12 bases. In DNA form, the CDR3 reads TGTGCCATCAGTGAGGCAGGGGCGCGGGGCTACACCTTC. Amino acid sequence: CAISEAGARGYTF.